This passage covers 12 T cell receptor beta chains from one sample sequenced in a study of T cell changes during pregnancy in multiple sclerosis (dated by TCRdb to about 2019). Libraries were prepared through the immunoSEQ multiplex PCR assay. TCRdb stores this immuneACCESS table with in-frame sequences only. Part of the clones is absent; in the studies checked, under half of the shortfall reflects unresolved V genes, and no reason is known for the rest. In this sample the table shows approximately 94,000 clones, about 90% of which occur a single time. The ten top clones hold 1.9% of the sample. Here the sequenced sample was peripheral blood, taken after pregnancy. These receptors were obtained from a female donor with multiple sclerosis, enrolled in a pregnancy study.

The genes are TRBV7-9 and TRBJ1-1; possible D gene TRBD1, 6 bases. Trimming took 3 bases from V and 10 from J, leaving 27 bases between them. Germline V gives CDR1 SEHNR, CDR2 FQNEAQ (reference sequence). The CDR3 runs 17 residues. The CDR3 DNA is TGTGCCAGCAGCTTGCTACGACAGGCCTCAGCTCCTCTAAGAGCTTTCTTT. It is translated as CASSLLRQASAPLRAFF.

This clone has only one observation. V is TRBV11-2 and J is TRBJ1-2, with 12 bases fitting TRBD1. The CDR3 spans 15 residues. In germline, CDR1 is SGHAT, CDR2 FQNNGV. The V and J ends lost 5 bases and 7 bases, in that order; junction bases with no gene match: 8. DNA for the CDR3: TGTGCCAGCAGCGCAAGGGACAGGGGGCCCTCTGGCTACACCTTC. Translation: CASSARDRGPSGYTF.

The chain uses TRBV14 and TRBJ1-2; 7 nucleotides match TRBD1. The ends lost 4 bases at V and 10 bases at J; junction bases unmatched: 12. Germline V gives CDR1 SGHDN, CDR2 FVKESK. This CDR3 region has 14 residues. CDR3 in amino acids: CASSPTPGQPTYTF. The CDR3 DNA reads TGTGCCAGCAGCCCGACGCCGGGACAGCCAACCTACACCTTC.

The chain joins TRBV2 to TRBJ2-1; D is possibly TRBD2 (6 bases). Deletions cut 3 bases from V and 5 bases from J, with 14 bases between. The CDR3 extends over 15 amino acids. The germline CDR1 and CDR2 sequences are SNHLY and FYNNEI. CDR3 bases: TGTGCCAGCAGTGACCTCAGACTAGGAAACAATGAGCAGTTCTTC. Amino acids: CASSDLRLGNNEQFF.

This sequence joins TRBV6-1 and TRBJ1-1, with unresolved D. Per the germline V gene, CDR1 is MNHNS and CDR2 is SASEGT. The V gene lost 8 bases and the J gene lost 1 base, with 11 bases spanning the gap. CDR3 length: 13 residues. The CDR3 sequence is CASRKLTNTEAFF. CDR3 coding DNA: TGTGCCAGCCGAAAGCTAACGAACACTGAAGCTTTCTTT.

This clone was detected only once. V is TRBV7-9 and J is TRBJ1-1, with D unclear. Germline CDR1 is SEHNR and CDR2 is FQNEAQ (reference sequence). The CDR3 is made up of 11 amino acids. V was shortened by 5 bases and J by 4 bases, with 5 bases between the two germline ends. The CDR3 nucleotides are TGTGCCAGCAGCCAGTCCACTGAAGCTTTCTTT. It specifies CASSQSTEAFF.

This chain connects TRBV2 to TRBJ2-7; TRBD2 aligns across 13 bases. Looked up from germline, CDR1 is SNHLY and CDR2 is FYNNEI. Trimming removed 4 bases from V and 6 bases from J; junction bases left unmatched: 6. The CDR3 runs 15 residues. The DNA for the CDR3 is TGTGCCAGCAGTGTCCAGGGACTAGCGGGACTCGAGCAGTACTTC. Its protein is CASSVQGLAGLEQYF.

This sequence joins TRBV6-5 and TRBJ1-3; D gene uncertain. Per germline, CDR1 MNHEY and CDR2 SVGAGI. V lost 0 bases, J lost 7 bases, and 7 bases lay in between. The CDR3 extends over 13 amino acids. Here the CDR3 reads CASSYSISNTIYF. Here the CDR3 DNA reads TGTGCCAGCAGTTACTCTATCTCGAACACCATATATTTT.

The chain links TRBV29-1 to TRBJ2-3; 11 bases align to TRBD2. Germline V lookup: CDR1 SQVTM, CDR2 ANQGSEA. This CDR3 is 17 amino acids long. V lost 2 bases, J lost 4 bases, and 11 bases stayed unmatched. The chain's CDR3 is CSVERGTGLAVPDTQYF. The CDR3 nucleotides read TGCAGCGTTGAACGGGGGACGGGACTAGCGGTCCCAGATACGCAGTATTTT.

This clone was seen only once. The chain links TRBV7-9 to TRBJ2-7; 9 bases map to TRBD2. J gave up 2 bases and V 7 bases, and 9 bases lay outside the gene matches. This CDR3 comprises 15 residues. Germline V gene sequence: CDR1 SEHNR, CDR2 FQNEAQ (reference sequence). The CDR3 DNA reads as TGTGCCAGCACCAAAAAATCTAGCGGGGCCTACGAGCAGTACTTC. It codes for CASTKKSSGAYEQYF.

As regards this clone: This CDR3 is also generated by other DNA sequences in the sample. CDR3 DNA: TGCGCCAGCAGCTTGGACCGGGAGACCCAGTACTTC. This gives the protein CASSLDRETQYF. This chain links TRBV5-1 with TRBJ2-5; D is uncertain. The CDR3 runs 12 residues. Germline-derived CDR1 and CDR2 are SGHRS and YFSETQ. V was trimmed by 0 bases and J by 5 bases, leaving 5 bases between them.

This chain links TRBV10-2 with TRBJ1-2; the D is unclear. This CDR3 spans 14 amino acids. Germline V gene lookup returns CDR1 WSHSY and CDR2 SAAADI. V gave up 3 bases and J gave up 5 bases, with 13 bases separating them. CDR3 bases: TGCGCCAGCAGTGAATTATTGTGGAGATATGGCTACACCTTC. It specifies CASSELLWRYGYTF.